The rows below give T cell receptor beta chains drawn from one sample of a study of blood T cell repertoires in COVID-19. Repertoires were generated with immunoSEQ multiplex PCR, while TCRdb's copy carries only in-frame clones and drops some. Of roughly 45,000 clones in the sample, 90% were seen once. Sequencing used peripheral blood. These TCRs come from a man aged 70-80 years with active COVID-19. The CDR3 runs from the conserved cysteine through the conserved F or W. Each record gives: V gene, clone size, J gene, D gene, CDR3 protein, CDR3 DNA. D genes are given only for firm matches. Only part of the rows carry a size: once, few, many, or a class if the clone is expanded.

>TRBV4-2|-|TRBJ2-3|TRBD2
CASSQDRGSSGRTDTQYF
TGTGCCAGCAGCCAAGATCGAGGCTCTAGCGGGAGGACAGATACGCAGTATTTT
>TRBV5-4|-|TRBJ2-2|-
CASSLEKRIPGELFF
TGTGCCAGCAGCTTGGAGAAGCGAATTCCCGGGGAGCTGTTTTTT
>TRBV9|once|TRBJ2-1|TRBD2
CASSVAPSGSLNEQFF
TGTGCCAGCAGCGTAGCCCCTAGCGGGAGTTTGAATGAGCAGTTCTTC
>TRBV28|-|TRBJ1-2|-
CASSPVVSSRGYGYTF
TGTGCCAGCAGCCCGGTAGTTTCGTCAAGGGGCTATGGCTACACCTTC
>TRBV6-5|-|TRBJ1-2|TRBD1
CASSRDRVSDYTF
TGTGCCAGCAGCCGGGACAGGGTATCAGACTACACCTTC
>TRBV4-3|-|TRBJ1-3|-
CASSQGTGWAGNTIYF
TGCGCCAGCAGCCAAGGTACAGGGTGGGCTGGAAACACCATATATTTT
>TRBV28|-|TRBJ2-5|-
CASTTGTYQETQYF
TGTGCCAGCACCACGGGGACATACCAAGAGACCCAGTACTTC
>TRBV11-3|-|TRBJ2-3|TRBD1
CASSLQGGDGTDTQYF
TGTGCCAGCAGCCTACAAGGGGGCGATGGCACAGATACGCAGTATTTT
>TRBV6-2/TRBV6-3|-|TRBJ2-7|TRBD2
CASSYSRGGAYEQYF
TGTGCCAGCAGTTACTCGCGGGGGGGGGCCTACGAGCAGTACTTC
>TRBV4-2|-|TRBJ1-1|-
CASSQDMRLWQAFF
TGTGCCAGCAGCCAAGATATGCGGCTTTGGCAAGCTTTCTTT
>TRBV7-8|-|TRBJ1-5|-
CASSLSRWARGYSNQPQHF
TGTGCCAGCAGCTTATCGAGATGGGCCAGGGGTTATAGCAATCAGCCCCAGCATTTT
>TRBV14|few|TRBJ2-1|TRBD1
CASSQEFRGLYNEQFF
TGTGCCAGCAGCCAAGAGTTCAGGGGGCTTTACAATGAGCAGTTCTTC
>TRBV3-1/TRBV3-2|-|TRBJ1-5|TRBD1
CASSQQGARSGQPQHF
TGTGCCAGCAGCCAACAGGGGGCGCGTTCGGGGCAGCCCCAGCATTTT
>TRBV7-9|-|TRBJ1-1|-
CASSFQGEAFF
TGTGCCAGCAGCTTTCAGGGCGAAGCTTTCTTT
>TRBV27|-|TRBJ1-6|TRBD1
CASRPRTGDNSPLHF
TGTGCCAGCAGGCCCCGGACAGGGGATAATTCACCCCTCCACTTT
>TRBV24-1|-|TRBJ2-3|-
CATSPNRLTSTDTQYF
TGTGCCACCAGTCCTAACAGGCTTACTAGCACAGATACGCAGTATTTT
>TRBV27|-|TRBJ2-1|-
CASSLSSYNEQFF
TGTGCCAGCAGTTTATCTAGCTACAATGAGCAGTTCTTC
>TRBV11-1|-|TRBJ2-1|TRBD2
CASSSGLAGGIEQFF
TGTGCCAGCAGCTCCGGGCTAGCGGGGGGGATTGAGCAGTTCTTC
>TRBV11-3|-|TRBJ2-3|-
CASSFHGTLLDTDTQYF
TGTGCCAGCAGCTTTCACGGGACACTCTTAGATACAGATACGCAGTATTTT
>TRBV4-2|-|TRBJ2-1|TRBD1
CASSRQGIGNEQFF
TGTGCCAGCAGCCGACAGGGGATCGGCAATGAGCAGTTCTTC
>TRBV5-4|-|TRBJ2-7|TRBD1
CASSPTPGQAYYEQYF
TGTGCCAGCAGCCCGACCCCGGGACAGGCCTACTACGAGCAGTACTTC
>TRBV27|-|TRBJ2-7|-
CASSLPAYEQYF
TGTGCCAGCAGTTTACCCGCCTACGAGCAGTACTTC
>TRBV28|-|TRBJ1-6|-
CASNLNNSPLHF
TGTGCCAGCAATCTTAATAATTCACCCCTCCACTTT
>TRBV4-1|-|TRBJ2-5|TRBD2
CASSQGSVSGTETQYF
TGCGCCAGCAGCCAAGGTTCGGTTAGCGGGACTGAGACCCAGTACTTC
>TRBV4-2|-|TRBJ2-1|-
CASSQSVAARYNEQFF
TGTGCCAGCAGCCAATCCGTAGCCGCGAGATACAATGAGCAGTTCTTC
>TRBV4-1|-|TRBJ1-1|TRBD1
CASSQDGTAGAFF
TGCGCCAGCAGCCAAGATGGGACAGCAGGAGCTTTCTTT
>TRBV5-1|-|TRBJ2-2|-
CASGGLRGESGELFF
TGCGCCAGTGGGGGCCTCAGGGGAGAATCCGGGGAGCTGTTTTTT
>TRBV10-3|once|TRBJ1-4|-
CATSGATNEKLFF
TGTGCCACCTCAGGGGCAACTAATGAAAAACTGTTTTTT
>TRBV4-3|-|TRBJ2-7|TRBD1
CASSLTGAGYEQYF
TGCGCCAGCAGCCTGACAGGGGCTGGCTACGAGCAGTACTTC
>TRBV28|-|TRBJ2-1|TRBD2
CASSLPSGGANEQFF
TGTGCCAGCAGTCTCCCTAGCGGGGGGGCTAATGAGCAGTTCTTC
>TRBV24-1|-|TRBJ2-2|TRBD1
CATTGGYTGELFF
TGTGCCACTACAGGGGGGTACACCGGGGAGCTGTTTTTT
>TRBV18|-|TRBJ1-2|-
CASSLFGQISHGYTF
TGTGCCAGCTCACTATTCGGACAGATTTCCCATGGCTACACCTTC
>TRBV7-3|-|TRBJ2-1|-
CASSLSGYNEQFF
TGTGCCAGCAGCTTAAGCGGCTACAATGAGCAGTTCTTC
>TRBV7-9|-|TRBJ1-2|-
CASSYEGGRSYGYTF
TGTGCCAGCAGCTACGAAGGGGGACGGAGCTATGGCTACACCTTC
>TRBV18|-|TRBJ2-2|TRBD1
CASSGQALVNTGELFF
TGTGCCAGCTCAGGACAGGCGCTAGTTAACACCGGGGAGCTGTTTTTT
>TRBV6-5|-|TRBJ1-6|-
CASTTSGGWNSPLHF
TGTGCCAGCACCACCAGCGGGGGTTGGAATTCACCCCTCCACTTT
>TRBV19|-|TRBJ1-2|-
CASSVVDYGYTF
TGTGCCAGCTCCGTAGTGGACTATGGCTACACCTTC
>TRBV5-1|-|TRBJ2-6|-
CASSANAGANVLTF
TGCGCCAGCAGCGCTAATGCTGGGGCCAACGTCCTGACTTTC
>TRBV18|-|TRBJ2-3|-
CASSPFQEIPTDTQYF
TGTGCCAGCTCACCGTTCCAGGAAATCCCTACAGATACGCAGTATTTT
>TRBV6-2/TRBV6-3|-|TRBJ2-5|-
CASSYGGGETQYF
TGTGCCAGCAGTTACGGCGGCGGGGAGACCCAGTACTTC